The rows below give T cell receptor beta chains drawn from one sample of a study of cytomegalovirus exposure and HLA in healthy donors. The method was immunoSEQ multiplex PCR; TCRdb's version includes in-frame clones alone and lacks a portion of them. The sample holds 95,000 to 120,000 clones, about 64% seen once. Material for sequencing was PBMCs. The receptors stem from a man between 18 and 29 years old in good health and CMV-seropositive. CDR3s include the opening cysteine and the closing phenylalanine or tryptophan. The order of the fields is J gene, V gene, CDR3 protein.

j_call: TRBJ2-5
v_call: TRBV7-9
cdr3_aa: CASSLATGIGETQYF

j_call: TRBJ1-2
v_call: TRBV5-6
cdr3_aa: CASSLGGQYYGYTF

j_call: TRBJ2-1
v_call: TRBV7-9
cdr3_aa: CASRPSGGPYNEQFF

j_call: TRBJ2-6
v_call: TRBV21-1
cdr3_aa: CASSKGTGALCSGANVLTF

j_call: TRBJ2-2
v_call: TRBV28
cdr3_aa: CASRARTGDTGELFF

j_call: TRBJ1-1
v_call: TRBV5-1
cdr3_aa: CASSRSGAEAFF

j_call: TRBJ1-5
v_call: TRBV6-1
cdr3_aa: CASSEESGTGHQPQHF

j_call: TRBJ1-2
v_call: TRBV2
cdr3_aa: CASSKGQDLGYTF

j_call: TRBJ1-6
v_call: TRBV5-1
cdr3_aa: CASSRQELSSYNSPLHF

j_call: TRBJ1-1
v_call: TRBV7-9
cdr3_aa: CASSFGFMNTEAFF

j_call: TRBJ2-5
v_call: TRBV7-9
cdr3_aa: CASSLRLAGGPETQYF

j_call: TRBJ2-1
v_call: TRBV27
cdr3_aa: CASTGGYNEQFF

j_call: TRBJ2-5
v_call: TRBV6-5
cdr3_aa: CASSPEGRIEETQYF

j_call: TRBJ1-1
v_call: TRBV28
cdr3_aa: CASSWGQGEAFF

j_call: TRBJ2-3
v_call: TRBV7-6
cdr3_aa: CASSSSGLNTDTQYF

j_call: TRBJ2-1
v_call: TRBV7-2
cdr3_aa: CASSLGGGVSYNEQFF

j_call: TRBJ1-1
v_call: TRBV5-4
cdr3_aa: CASSLEWATNTEAFF

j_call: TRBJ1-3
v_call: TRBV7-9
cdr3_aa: CASSSQQTPGNTIYF

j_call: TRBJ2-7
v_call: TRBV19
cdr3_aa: CASSIGGAIAYEQYF

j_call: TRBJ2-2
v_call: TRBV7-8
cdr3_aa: CASRPGGTGELFF

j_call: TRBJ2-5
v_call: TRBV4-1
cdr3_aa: CASSQDPPEGGGWETQYF

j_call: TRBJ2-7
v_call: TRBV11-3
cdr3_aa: CASSWDSFSYEQYF

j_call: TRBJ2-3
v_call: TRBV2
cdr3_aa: CASSEGGGGYTDTQYF

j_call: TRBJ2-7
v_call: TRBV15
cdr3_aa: CATSESGDSYEQYF

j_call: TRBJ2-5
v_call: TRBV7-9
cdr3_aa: CASSLTTSGQETQYF

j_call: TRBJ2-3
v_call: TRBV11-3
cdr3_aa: CASRGLAGGVDTQYF

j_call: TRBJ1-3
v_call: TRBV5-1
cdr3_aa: CASSPGDRSSGNTIYF

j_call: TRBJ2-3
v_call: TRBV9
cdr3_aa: CASSAQGTRTDTQYF

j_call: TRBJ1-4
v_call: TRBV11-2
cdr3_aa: CASSPWEDTTNEKLFF

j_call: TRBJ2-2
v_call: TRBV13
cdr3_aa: CASRLTGFANTGELFF

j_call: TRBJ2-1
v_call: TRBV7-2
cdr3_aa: CASSLDGSGIYNEQFF

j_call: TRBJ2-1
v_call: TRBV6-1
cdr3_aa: CASSQVSSYNEQFF

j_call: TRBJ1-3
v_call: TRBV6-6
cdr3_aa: CASSTRQGSSGNTIYF

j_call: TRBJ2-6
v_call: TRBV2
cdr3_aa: CASSGRGGRTGANVLTF

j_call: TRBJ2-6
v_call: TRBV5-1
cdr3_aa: CASSLIPGTGANVLTF

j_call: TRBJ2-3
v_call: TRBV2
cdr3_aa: CASRRAGDTDTQYF

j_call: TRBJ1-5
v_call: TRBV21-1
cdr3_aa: CASSNPDRAGNQPQHF

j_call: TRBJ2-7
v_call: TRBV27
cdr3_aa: CASSGLAGEQYF

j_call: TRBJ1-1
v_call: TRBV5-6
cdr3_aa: CASHYRQAYLNTEAFF

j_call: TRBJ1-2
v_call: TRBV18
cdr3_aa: CASSPILQDIYGYTF

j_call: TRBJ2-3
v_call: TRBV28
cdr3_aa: CASSSLGLGVSGTQYF

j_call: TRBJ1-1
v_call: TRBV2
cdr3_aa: CASRGQGYTEAFF

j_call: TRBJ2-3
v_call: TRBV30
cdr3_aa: CAWSLLDTQYF

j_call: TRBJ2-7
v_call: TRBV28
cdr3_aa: CASSFGGIHSYEQYF

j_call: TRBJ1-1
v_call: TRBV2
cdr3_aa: CASTEGRDAFF

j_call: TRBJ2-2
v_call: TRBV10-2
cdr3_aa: CASRGGFRTGELFF

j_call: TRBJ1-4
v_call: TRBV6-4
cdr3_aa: CASSPTGASEKLFF

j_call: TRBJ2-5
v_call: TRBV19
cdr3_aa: CASRETGGRETQYF

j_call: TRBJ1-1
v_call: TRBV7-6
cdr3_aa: CASSLFRDTEAFF

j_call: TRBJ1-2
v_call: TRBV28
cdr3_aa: CASSFSGFGYTF

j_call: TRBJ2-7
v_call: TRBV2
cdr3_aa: CASSELRDEQYF

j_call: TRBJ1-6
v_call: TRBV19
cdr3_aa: CASSIQTGSSPLHF

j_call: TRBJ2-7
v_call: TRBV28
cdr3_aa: CASSSAGKGAYEQYF

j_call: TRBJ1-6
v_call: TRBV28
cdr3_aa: CASIPGGETWSPLHF

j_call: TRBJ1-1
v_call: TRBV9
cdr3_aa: CASSSGTGRGKNTEAFF